The 14 T cell receptor beta chains given below trace back to one sample, sequenced in a study of human T cells and chemical hapten exposure. TCRdb reanalysed the RACE reads using MiXCR and keeps one entry per CDR3 protein. The sample comprises 70,000 or so distinct CDR3 sequences, roughly 11% of which are singletons, and approximately 1.4% rests with the top ten. Time point denoted: patch test 3, about 24 weeks after DPC sensitization. Treatment defined: therapeutic diphenylcyclopropenone sensitization with weekly scalp DPC. The source material was whole blood, sampled in connection with sensitization to the hapten diphenylcyclopropenone (DPC). The receptors derive from a woman aged 45-65 years with alopecia areata. Some clones in this sample may be carry-over from other donors' samples.

This clonotype was counted at least ten times. CDR3 sequence reads: CASSLALTGGGGDTQYF. The CDR3 coding sequence is TGCGCCAGCAGCTTGGCCCTGACAGGGGGCGGTGGAGATACGCAGTATTTT. The V gene is TRBV5-1, the J gene TRBJ2-3, with 10 bases identical to TRBD1. Germline values: CDR1 SGHRS, CDR2 YFSETQ. The CDR3 has 17 residues. V dropped 0 bases and J dropped 5; count of bases not matched to a gene: 9. Full variable domain (remainder filled in from reference TRBV5-1 and TRBJ2-3): KAGVTQTPRYLIKTRGQQVTLSCSPISGHRSVSWYQQTPGQGLQFLFEYFSETQRNKGNFPGRFSGRQFSNSRSEMNVSTLELGDSALYLCASSLALTGGGGDTQYFGPGTRLTVL.

This clonotype was counted many times. V is TRBV4-1 and J is TRBJ1-1, with D uncertain. The CDR3 spans 16 residues. Trimming stripped 0 bases from V and 3 bases from J, with 14 bases between. The germline V gene has CDR1 MGHRA and CDR2 YSYEKL. The CDR3 protein is CASSQEGDTGDTEAFF. The CDR3 DNA sequence: TGCGCCAGCAGCCAAGAGGGAGACACGGGAGACACTGAAGCTTTCTTT.

This clonotype was detected many times. The CDR3 spells CASSPSGTEAFF. CDR3 in DNA: TGTGCCAGCAGCCCCTCGGGGACTGAAGCTTTCTTT. This rearrangement joins TRBV11-2 to TRBJ1-1; no clear D gene. V was clipped by 5 bases and J by 5 bases, with 9 bases between them. The CDR3 is made up of 12 amino acids. Germline CDR1 is SGHAT and CDR2 is FQNNGV.

The table lists this clonotype with a few counts. V gene TRBV2 combines with J gene TRBJ2-6; unclear D gene. Trimming stripped 3 bases from V and 2 bases from J, with 5 bases between. CDR1 is SNHLY, CDR2 FYNNEI, per germline. The CDR3 totals 14 residues. CDR3 in DNA: TGTGCCAGCAGTGAGAGCCCTGGGGCCAACGTCCTGACTTTC. Its protein product is CASSESPGANVLTF.

This clonotype was detected ten times or more. Written as DNA, the CDR3 is TGTGCCAGCAGCTTTACGACAGGGGGCACAGATACGCAGTATTTT. Residues: CASSFTTGGTDTQYF. This chain joins TRBV11-2 and TRBJ2-3; 8 bases fit TRBD1. The V gene's germline CDR1 is SGHAT and CDR2 FQNNGV. Losses at the gene ends were 3 bases for V and 1 base for J; bases not matched to a gene: 3. This CDR3 is 15 amino acids long.

At least ten counts were recorded for this clonotype. The J gene is TRBJ2-7, the V gene TRBV6-1; D possibly corresponds to TRBD1 (6 bases). CDR1 is MNHNS and CDR2 is SASEGT in the germline V gene. V gave up 4 bases and J gave up 3 bases, with 16 bases separating them. The CDR3 runs to 15 residues. CDR3 sequence (DNA): TGTGCCAGCAGTGCAGGGTACAGGGCCAACTACGAGCAGTACTTC. Its protein is CASSAGYRANYEQYF.

This rearrangement joins TRBV27 to TRBJ1-5; TRBD1 aligns across 9 bases. The CDR3 has 16 amino acids. Trimming took 7 bases from V and 4 from J; bases not matched to a gene: 11. Germline V gene lookup returns CDR1 MNHEY and CDR2 SMNVEV (reference sequence). The CDR3 is CASIGQGIRWNQPQHF. In nucleotides, the CDR3 is TGTGCCAGCATCGGACAGGGGATACGATGGAATCAGCCCCAGCATTTT.

The rearrangement links TRBV11-2 to TRBJ2-7, with D possibly being TRBD1 (6 bases). Germline assignment: CDR1 SGHAT and CDR2 FQNNGV. The CDR3 is 15 amino acids. Trimming took off 2 bases at V and 3 bases at J, with 14 bases between the two ends. CDR3 loop: CASSLLAGELYEQYF. DNA for the CDR3: TGTGCCAGCAGCTTATTGGCAGGGGAACTCTACGAGCAGTACTTC.

This clonotype was picked up a small number of times. V is TRBV3-1 and J is TRBJ1-2; a weak D match, TRBD1 (5 bases). The CDR3 is 14 amino acids. CDR1 LGHDT and CDR2 YNNKEL come from the germline V gene (reference sequence). The V gene lost 4 bases and the J gene lost 4 bases, with 13 bases spanning the gap. CDR3 DNA sequence: TGTGCCAGCAGCCGCACTACAGGAGTCTATGGCTACACCTTC. Its protein is CASSRTTGVYGYTF.

This clonotype was observed at least ten times. The CDR3 nucleotides are TGCAGCGCCGACAGGGGGAATATGAACACTGAAGCTTTCTTT. This gives the protein CSADRGNMNTEAFF. The rearrangement uses TRBV29-1 and TRBJ1-1, with 9 bases that match TRBD1. V lost 7 bases, J lost 0 bases, and 6 bases stayed unmatched. This CDR3 spans 14 amino acids. Germline V gives CDR1 SQVTM, CDR2 ANQGSEA.

This clonotype was counted at least ten times. This chain uses TRBV28 with TRBJ1-2; 11 bases agree with TRBD1. The CDR3 loop spans 14 amino acids. CDR1 and CDR2 from the germline V gene are MDHEN and SYDVKM. Unmatched junction bases numbered 3, after V lost 6 bases and J lost 3 bases. CDR3 nucleotide sequence: TGTGCCAGCAGCGAGGACAGGGGGCACTATGGCTACACCTTC. Translating gives CASSEDRGHYGYTF.

The chain joins TRBV29-1 to TRBJ2-7, with D possibly matching TRBD2 (6 bases). The length of the CDR3 is 12 residues. The germline V gene encodes CDR1 SQVTM and CDR2 ANQGSEA. Between the trimmed V and J ends, which lost 3 bases and 5 bases, there was a span of 11 bases. The CDR3 protein is CSVDAGTHEQYF. The CDR3 coding sequence is TGCAGCGTTGACGCGGGGACCCACGAGCAGTACTTC.

The sample holds many counts of this clonotype. This chain uses TRBV18 with TRBJ2-7, with TRBD2 matching 7 bases. CDR3 length: 14 residues. Losses at the gene ends were 3 bases for V and 2 bases for J; bases not matched to a gene: 4. The germline V gene has CDR1 KGHSH and CDR2 LQKENI. The CDR3 DNA sequence: TGTGCCAGCTCACCCCTGGGGACTACCTACGAGCAGTACTTC. Translated: CASSPLGTTYEQYF.

This clonotype was detected only a few times. The chain carries TRBV7-2 and TRBJ2-3; D tentatively fits TRBD1 or TRBD2 (5 bases each). The CDR3 runs 15 residues. The germline CDR1 and CDR2 sequences are SGHTA and FQGNSA. With 5 bases removed from V and 0 bases from J, the gap between germline ends came to 12 bases. The DNA for the CDR3 is TGTGCCAGCAGCACCCGCCGGGGCAGCACAGATACGCAGTATTTT. Translated: CASSTRRGSTDTQYF.